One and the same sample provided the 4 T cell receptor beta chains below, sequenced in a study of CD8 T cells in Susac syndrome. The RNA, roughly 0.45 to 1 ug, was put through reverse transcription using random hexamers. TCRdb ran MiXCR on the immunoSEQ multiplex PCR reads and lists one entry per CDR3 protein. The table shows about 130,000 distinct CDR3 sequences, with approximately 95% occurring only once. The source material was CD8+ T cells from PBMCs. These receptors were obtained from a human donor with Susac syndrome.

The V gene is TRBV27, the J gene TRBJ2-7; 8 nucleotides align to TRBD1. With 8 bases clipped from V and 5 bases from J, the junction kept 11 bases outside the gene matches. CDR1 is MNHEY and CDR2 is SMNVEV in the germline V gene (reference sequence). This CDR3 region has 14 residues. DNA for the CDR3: TGTGCCAGCGGTCTGGGGACAGGAATCCACGAGCAGTACTTC. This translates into CASGLGTGIHEQYF.

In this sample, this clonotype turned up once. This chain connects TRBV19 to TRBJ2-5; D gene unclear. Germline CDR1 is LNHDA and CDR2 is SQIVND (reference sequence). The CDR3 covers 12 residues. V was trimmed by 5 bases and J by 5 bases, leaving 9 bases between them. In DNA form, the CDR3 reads TGTGCCAGTAGTCTGGATCGGGAGACCCAGTACTTC. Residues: CASSLDRETQYF.

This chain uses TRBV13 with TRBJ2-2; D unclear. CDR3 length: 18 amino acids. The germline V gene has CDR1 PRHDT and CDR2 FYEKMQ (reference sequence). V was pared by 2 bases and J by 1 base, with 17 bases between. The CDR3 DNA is TGTGCCAGCAGCTTAACCTCGGCAGACGGTCAGAACACCGGGGAGCTGTTTTTT. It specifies CASSLTSADGQNTGELFF.

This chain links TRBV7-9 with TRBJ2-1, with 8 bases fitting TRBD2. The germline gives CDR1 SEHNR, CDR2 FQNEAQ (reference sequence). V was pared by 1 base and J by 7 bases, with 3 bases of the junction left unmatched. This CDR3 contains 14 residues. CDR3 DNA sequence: TGTGCCAGCAGCTTAGGGACTAGCTGGAATGAGCAGTTCTTC. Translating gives CASSLGTSWNEQFF.